The 32 T cell receptor beta chains in this list originate from one sample, sequenced in a study of T-cell memory formation after mild COVID-19. Each CDR3 protein is one row after TCRdb ran MiXCR on the 5' RACE reads. The sample consists of roughly 450,000 distinct CDR3 sequences, more than 15% of them appearing once. Sequenced: PBMCs or a T cell subset sorted from them (not recorded which). The source of these receptors is a man aged 18-30 years who had mild COVID-19 (a few samples of this study predate the infection). Cell type and time point are not known.

This clonotype was detected only a few times. The V gene is TRBV6-6, the J gene TRBJ1-5; 7 positions agree with TRBD1. CDR1 is MNHNY and CDR2 is SVGAGI in the germline V gene (reference sequence). The CDR3 totals 16 residues. V was clipped by 6 bases and J by 9 bases; unmatched bases: 17. DNA of the CDR3: TGTGCCAGCAGGAGGGGACAGCCGATTCATTCCCGGCCCCAGCATTTT. Amino acid sequence: CASRRGQPIHSRPQHF.

The chain is built from TRBV12-3 or TRBV12-4 and TRBJ1-1, with D uncertain. This CDR3 contains 15 residues. The V end was cut by 4 bases, the J end by 3 bases, with 15 bases between. This CDR3 reads CASSSSGQPDTEAFF. As DNA, the CDR3 is TGTGCCAGCAGTTCCAGCGGGCAACCCGACACTGAAGCTTTCTTT.

The chain has TRBV5-1 and TRBJ2-1, with 9 bases aligning to TRBD2. The germline V gene encodes CDR1 SGHRS and CDR2 YFSETQ. The V segment lost 7 bases and the J segment 6 bases; nucleotides outside the gene matches: 5. There are 13 residues in the CDR3. CDR3 loop: CASRAGGRNEQFF. CDR3 coding DNA: TGCGCCAGCCGAGCGGGGGGCCGCAATGAGCAGTTCTTC.

This clonotype appeared a few times. The rearrangement joins TRBV7-3 to TRBJ1-1; possibly TRBD1 for D (6 bases). From germline, CDR1 is SGHTA and CDR2 FQGTGA. The CDR3 has 13 amino acids. The V and J ends lost 3 bases and 7 bases respectively, with 12 bases between them. CDR3 sequence (DNA): TGTGCCAGCAGCTTCAAGGCGACAGGTGAAGCTTTCTTT. It specifies CASSFKATGEAFF.

This clonotype was seen a few times. The chain employs TRBV5-4 and TRBJ2-2, with D maybe TRBD2 (7 bases). The CDR3 consists of 15 residues. Germline-derived CDR1 and CDR2 are SGHNT and YYREEE (reference sequence). Trimming removed 4 bases at V and 0 bases at J, with 10 bases between. For the CDR3, the DNA is TGTGCCAGCAGCGCGGGGGCAGCGAACACCGGGGAGCTGTTTTTT. It translates to CASSAGAANTGELFF.

The chain is built from TRBV7-9 and TRBJ2-7; tentatively, D is TRBD1 (5 bases). CDR3 length equals 17 residues. CDR1 and CDR2 from the germline V gene are SEHNR and FQNEAQ (reference sequence). V was pared by 2 bases and J by 5 bases, with 22 bases between. The CDR3 DNA sequence: TGTGCCAGCAGCTTACGCGGCAACGCAGGGTACTTGAACGAGCAGTACTTC. Translated, it gives CASSLRGNAGYLNEQYF.

CDR3 sequence: CASSYPAGDTGELFF. The CDR3 DNA follows: TGTGCCAGCAGTTACCCGGCAGGGGACACCGGGGAGCTGTTTTTT. The V call is TRBV6-2 or TRBV6-3, the J call TRBJ2-2, with D perhaps matching TRBD1 (6 bases). In germline, CDR1 is MNHEY, CDR2 SVGEGT. This CDR3 has 15 residues. Trimming removed 2 bases at V and 3 bases at J, with 10 bases between.

Regarding this clonotype: A much larger clone is a single base away; this may be a read error. The chain combines TRBV3-1 with TRBJ1-4; D ambiguous. The CDR3 is 14 amino acids. Trimming stripped 6 bases from V and 6 bases from J, with 14 bases between. Per germline, CDR1 LGHDT and CDR2 YNNKEL (reference sequence). CDR3 residues: CASSSWTYDEKLFF. The CDR3 nucleotides read TGTGCCAGCAGTAGTTGGACGTATGATGAAAAACTGTTTTTT.

V usage is TRBV9 and J usage is TRBJ2-2; tentatively, D is TRBD1 or TRBD2 (6 bases each). The CDR3 contains 17 residues. Germline V gene sequence: CDR1 SGDLS, CDR2 YYNGEE. V lost 2 bases and J 7 bases, leaving 21 bases between the germline ends. Written as DNA, the CDR3 is TGTGCCAGCAGCGTGGTATCGGTGGGGGGCTGGAGCGGGGAGCTGTTTTTT. Translation: CASSVVSVGGWSGELFF.

The J gene is TRBJ2-3, the V gene TRBV20-1; TRBD1 aligns across 8 bases. In germline, CDR1 is DFQATT, CDR2 SNEGSKA (reference sequence). The junction had 8 bases not matched to a gene; V was cut back by 3 bases and J by 6 bases. There are 14 residues in the CDR3. CDR3 sequence (DNA): TGCAGTGCTAGGCTCAGGGGGCATCAGGATACGCAGTATTTT. Its translation is CSARLRGHQDTQYF.

V and J are TRBV5-1 and TRBJ2-7, with TRBD2 as a possible D gene (6 bases). V was clipped by 5 bases and J by 3 bases, with 24 bases between them. Per germline, CDR1 SGHRS and CDR2 YFSETQ. The CDR3 covers 17 residues. The DNA of the CDR3 is TGCGCCAGCAGTTCCCAGGGAGGTCGTCAGGCGCACTACGAGCAGTACTTC. Translation gives CASSSQGGRQAHYEQYF.

This clonotype was detected a few times. The chain carries TRBV5-4 and TRBJ2-1, with 10 bases aligning to TRBD2. Losses at the gene ends were 2 bases for V and 7 bases for J; bases not matched to a gene: 3. CDR3 size: 14 residues. Germline-derived CDR1 and CDR2 are SGHNT and YYREEE (reference sequence). CDR3 sequence: CASSFSGGKNEQFF. CDR3 coding DNA: TGTGCCAGCAGCTTTAGCGGGGGGAAGAATGAGCAGTTCTTC.

The chain couples TRBV2 to TRBJ1-1; D gene uncertain. This CDR3 comprises 14 residues. Germline V lookup: CDR1 SNHLY, CDR2 FYNNEI. Trimming left V 5 bases short and J 3 bases short, with 13 bases between. The CDR3 DNA reads TGTGCCAGCAGTCCACGGGTGGGCTACACTGAAGCTTTCTTT. As protein: CASSPRVGYTEAFF.

The chain employs TRBV28 and TRBJ2-5, with 7 nucleotides matching TRBD1. The CDR3 consists of 17 residues. Germline V gene sequence: CDR1 MDHEN, CDR2 SYDVKM. J gave up 2 bases and V 3 bases, and 12 bases lay outside the gene matches. The CDR3 DNA reads TGTGCCAGCAGTTTCCCCGTGACAGGGTCAGGGCAAGAGACCCAGTACTTC. It specifies CASSFPVTGSGQETQYF.

This clonotype came up a few times. The V gene is TRBV2, the J gene TRBJ1-3; D perhaps matches TRBD1 (6 bases). Germline V gene data show CDR1 as SNHLY and CDR2 as FYNNEI. The length of the CDR3 is 13 residues. V lost 8 bases, J lost 4 bases, and 12 bases lay in between. DNA of the CDR3: TGTGCCAGCTGGACAGAGCTCGGAAACACCATATATTTT. Its protein product is CASWTELGNTIYF.

This rearrangement joins TRBV6-5 to TRBJ2-3; TRBD2 aligns across 8 bases. Germline assignment: CDR1 MNHEY and CDR2 SVGAGI. Trimming at V came to 4 bases and at J to 3 bases, leaving 9 bases not matched to a gene. The CDR3 contains 16 residues. The CDR3 reads CASSSLTSVVTDTQYF. The DNA for the CDR3 is TGTGCCAGCAGTTCCCTGACTAGCGTAGTTACAGATACGCAGTATTTT.

This clonotype was counted between two and nine times. The chain links TRBV5-4 to TRBJ2-5, with unresolved D. From germline, CDR1 is SGHNT and CDR2 YYREEE (reference sequence). This CDR3 comprises 14 residues. The V and J ends lost 4 bases and 5 bases respectively, with 15 bases between them. CDR3: CASSPDTLGETQYF. The DNA of the CDR3 is TGTGCCAGCAGCCCCGATACGCTCGGGGAGACCCAGTACTTC.

The gene calls are TRBV6-5 and TRBJ1-2; D not certain. CDR3 size: 13 residues. V dropped 10 bases and J dropped 2 bases, with 14 bases sitting between them. Germline V lookup: CDR1 MNHEY, CDR2 SVGAGI. The CDR3 sequence: CATADRENYGYTF. The CDR3 DNA follows: TGTGCCACCGCAGACCGGGAAAACTATGGCTACACCTTC.

The chain recombines TRBV5-1 with TRBJ2-5, with TRBD1 matching over 8 bases. Germline lookup yields CDR1 SGHRS and CDR2 YFSETQ. The CDR3 is 15 amino acids. The V segment lost 0 bases and the J segment 5 bases; nucleotides outside the gene matches: 6. The CDR3 region has the DNA TGCGCCAGCAGCTTGGGCAGGGGGCATCAGGAGACCCAGTACTTC. This translates into CASSLGRGHQETQYF.

The V call is TRBV6-2 or TRBV6-3, the J call TRBJ2-3; the D gene is possibly TRBD2 (7 bases). Trimming left V 10 bases short and J 0 bases short, with 20 bases between. The length of the CDR3 is 16 residues. Per germline, CDR1 MNHEY and CDR2 SVGEGT. The CDR3 region is CAITRWGGGSTDTQYF. CDR3 nucleotides: TGTGCCATCACCCGCTGGGGGGGCGGGAGCACAGATACGCAGTATTTT.

V and J are TRBV20-1 and TRBJ1-3; D is ambiguous. Trimming pared 3 bases from V and 4 bases from J, leaving 10 bases between. Germline-derived CDR1 and CDR2 are DFQATT and SNEGSKA (reference sequence). This CDR3 has 13 amino acids. The CDR3 nucleotides read TGCAGTGCTAGTCGCTCCGGAGGAAACACCATATATTTT. Translation gives CSASRSGGNTIYF.

This clonotype has only a few counts. The chain is built from TRBV4-1 and TRBJ2-5; the D gene is possibly TRBD2 (7 bases). The CDR3 extends over 15 amino acids. Germline values: CDR1 MGHRA, CDR2 YSYEKL. The V end was cut by 4 bases, the J end by 7 bases, with 19 bases between. In nucleotides, the CDR3 is TGCGCCAGCAGCCCAGACGCGGGGGCCCCAGGGACCCAGTACTTC. Its translation is CASSPDAGAPGTQYF.

The V gene is TRBV5-1, the J gene TRBJ1-6; no clear D gene. The CDR3 extends over 16 amino acids. The V end lost 1 base, the J end lost 5 bases, and 13 bases lay between the germline ends. CDR1 and CDR2 (germline): SGHRS, YFSETQ. The CDR3 loop is CASSLNLGQDNSPLHF. The CDR3 DNA follows: TGCGCCAGCAGCTTGAATTTGGGTCAAGATAATTCACCCCTCCACTTT.

The gene calls are TRBV6-2 or TRBV6-3 and TRBJ2-7; D remains unclear. Per germline, CDR1 MNHEY and CDR2 SVGEGT. Trimming took off 6 bases at V and 2 bases at J, with 17 bases between the two ends. The CDR3 length is 15 residues. CDR3 protein: CASSRLSNIAYEQYV. In DNA form, the CDR3 reads TGTGCCAGCAGCCGACTGAGCAACATCGCCTACGAGCAGTACGTC.

This rearrangement joins TRBV12-3 or TRBV12-4 to TRBJ1-1, with D uncertain. Trimming cost V 2 bases and J 2 bases, with 12 bases left between them. This CDR3 comprises 15 residues. CDR3 in DNA: TGTGCCAGCAGTTTATACCAGGATGCTAACACTGAAGCTTTCTTT. Translated: CASSLYQDANTEAFF.

This clonotype was seen a handful of times. This chain connects TRBV5-1 to TRBJ2-7; weak D call: TRBD2 (7 bases). CDR3 length equals 15 residues. CDR1 SGHRS and CDR2 YFSETQ come from the germline V gene. Deletions cut 0 bases from V and 0 bases from J, with 10 bases between. The chain's CDR3 is CASSLVGGPSYEQYF. CDR3 in DNA: TGCGCCAGCAGCTTGGTGGGGGGGCCCTCCTACGAGCAGTACTTC.

The chain is built from TRBV6-2 or TRBV6-3 and TRBJ2-1; 8 nucleotides line up with TRBD1. V lost 5 bases, J lost 8 bases, and 8 bases stayed unmatched. Germline loops: CDR1 MNHEY, CDR2 SVGEGT. The CDR3 is made up of 14 amino acids. Here the CDR3 DNA reads TGTGCCAGCAGTACCCAGGGGGCTATGGATGAGCAGTTCTTC. The encoded protein is CASSTQGAMDEQFF.

This clonotype was seen only a few times. The gene calls are TRBV23-1 and TRBJ2-3, with D unclear. TRBV23-1 is marked as an open reading frame, function uncertain. The length of the CDR3 is 14 residues. Trimming cost V 8 bases and J 2 bases, with 14 bases left between them. The CDR3 coding sequence is TGCGCCAGCTCGTGGGCAGTAAACACAGATACGCAGTATTTT. Protein: CASSWAVNTDTQYF.

The V gene is TRBV6-2 or TRBV6-3, the J gene TRBJ2-5, with 7 bases fitting TRBD1. The V gene end was trimmed by 6 bases and the J gene end by 7 bases; junction bases not matched to a gene: 11. CDR1 and CDR2 (germline): MNHEY, SVGEGT. The CDR3 is 14 residues long. The DNA of the CDR3 is TGTGCCAGCAGGAACCAGGGGACAGTTGGGACCCAGTACTTC. As protein: CASRNQGTVGTQYF.

J is TRBJ1-5 and V is TRBV20-1; no firm D call. The V gene lost 1 base and the J gene lost 0 bases, with 10 bases spanning the gap. This CDR3 spans 15 amino acids. Germline assignment: CDR1 DFQATT and CDR2 SNEGSKA (reference sequence). CDR3 DNA sequence: TGCAGTGCTAGAGCGAGTCGCAATAGCAATCAGCCCCAGCATTTT. Translated, it gives CSARASRNSNQPQHF.

This clonotype was seen more than once but under ten times. This chain links TRBV4-1 with TRBJ1-2, with D maybe TRBD1 (6 bases). This CDR3 is 14 amino acids long. Trimming took 5 bases from V and 5 from J, leaving 15 bases between them. Germline CDR1 is MGHRA and CDR2 is YSYEKL. The CDR3 coding sequence is TGCGCCAGCAGCGAACAGGGTCAGGGATATGGCTACACCTTC. Amino acid sequence: CASSEQGQGYGYTF.

This clonotype was detected a few times. This chain links TRBV6-6 with TRBJ2-7; 7 bases are a match to TRBD2. Trimming at V came to 1 base and at J to 2 bases, leaving 2 bases not matched to a gene. CDR3 size: 14 residues. Germline CDR1 and CDR2: MNHNY and SVGAGI (reference sequence). CDR3 bases: TGTGCCAGCAGTTACTTAGCGGGCACCTACGAGCAGTACTTC. Its protein is CASSYLAGTYEQYF.